The source of this T cell receptor (beta chain) is a study of beta chain features in type 1 diabetes. Findings of the study overall: cDNA sequencing could over-represent cells with high TCR expression. A moderate, significant TCRB CDR3 shortening appeared in type 1 diabetes across four CD4+ subsets.

As every portion of the isolated RNA was reverse transcribed, the sequencing read expressed TCRB transcripts. TCRdb's table, derived via immunoSEQ multiplex PCR, lists solely in-frame clones and lacks some. The table lists about 280,000 clones, approximately 15% of them singletons, with less than 0.02% in the top ten. About this clone itself: The antigen remains unidentified.

Unmatched junction bases numbered 9, after V lost 6 bases and J lost 6 bases. Germline values: CDR1 MNHNY, CDR2 SVGAGI (reference sequence). The CDR3 consists of 14 residues. This TCR was recovered from a man aged 18 to 29 with type 1 diabetes. V and J are TRBV6-6 and TRBJ2-7; 9 bases line up with TRBD2. Sequences were obtained from naive CD4+ T cells from blood. CDR3 in DNA: TGTGCCAGCAGCACAGGACTAGCGCTGGTCGAGCAGTACTTC. Translated, it gives CASSTGLALVEQYF.